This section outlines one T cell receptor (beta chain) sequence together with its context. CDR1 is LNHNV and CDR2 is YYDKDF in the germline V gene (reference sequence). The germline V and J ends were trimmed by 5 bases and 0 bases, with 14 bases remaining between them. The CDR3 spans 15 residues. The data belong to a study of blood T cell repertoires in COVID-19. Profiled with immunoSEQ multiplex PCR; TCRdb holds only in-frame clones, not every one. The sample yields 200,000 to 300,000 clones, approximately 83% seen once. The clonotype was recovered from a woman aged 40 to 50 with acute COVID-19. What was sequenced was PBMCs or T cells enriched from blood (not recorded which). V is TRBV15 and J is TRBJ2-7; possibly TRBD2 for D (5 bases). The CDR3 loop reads CATSPRLGSSYEQYF. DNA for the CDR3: TGTGCCACCAGCCCACGACTGGGGAGCTCCTACGAGCAGTACTTC.